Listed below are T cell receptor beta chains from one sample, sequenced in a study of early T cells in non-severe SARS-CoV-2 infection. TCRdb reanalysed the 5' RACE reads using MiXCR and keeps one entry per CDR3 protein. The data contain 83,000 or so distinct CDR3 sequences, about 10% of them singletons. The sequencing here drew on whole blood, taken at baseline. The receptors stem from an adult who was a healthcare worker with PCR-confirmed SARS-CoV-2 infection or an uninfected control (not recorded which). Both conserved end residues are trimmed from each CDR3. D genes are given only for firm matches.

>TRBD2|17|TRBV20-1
SARLTAIGRSTGANVLT
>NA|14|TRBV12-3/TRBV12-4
ASSFQSARRGEKLF
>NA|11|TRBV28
ASSTLKGNEQF
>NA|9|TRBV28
ASSLSDTQY
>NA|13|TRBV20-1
SARGETGGMMPQH
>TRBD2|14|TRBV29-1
SVPAAGGSSYNEQF
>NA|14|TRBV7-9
ASSPGQQTSTDTQY
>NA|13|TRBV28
ASSLPGDGYYEQY
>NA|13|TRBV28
ASRDPWGTTDTQY
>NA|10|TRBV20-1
SARDRAPEQF
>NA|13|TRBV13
ASSLGGRNTGELF
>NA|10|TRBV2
ASNRDSETQY
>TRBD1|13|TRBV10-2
ASRRAPGQGNEQY
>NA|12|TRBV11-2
ASSLLATTYEQY
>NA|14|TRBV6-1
ASSEDREWTTDTQY
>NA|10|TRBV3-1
ASSRDSNGYT